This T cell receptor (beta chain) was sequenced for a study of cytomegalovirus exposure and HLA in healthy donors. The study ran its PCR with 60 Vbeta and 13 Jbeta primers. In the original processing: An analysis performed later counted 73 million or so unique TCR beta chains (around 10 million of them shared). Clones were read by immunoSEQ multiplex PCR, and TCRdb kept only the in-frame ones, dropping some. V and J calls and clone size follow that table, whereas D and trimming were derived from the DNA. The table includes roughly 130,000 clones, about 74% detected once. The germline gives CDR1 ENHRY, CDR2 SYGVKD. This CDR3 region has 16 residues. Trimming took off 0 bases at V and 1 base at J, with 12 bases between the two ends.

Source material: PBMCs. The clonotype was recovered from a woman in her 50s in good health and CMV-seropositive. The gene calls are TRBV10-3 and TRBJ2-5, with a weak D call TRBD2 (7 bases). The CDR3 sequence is CAISESGGRSQETQYF. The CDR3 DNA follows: TGTGCCATCAGTGAGTCGGGGGGGCGGTCCCAAGAGACCCAGTACTTC.